Given below is one T cell receptor (beta chain) in context. Its antigen is unknown. CDR3 length equals 13 residues. Germline CDR1 is SEHNR and CDR2 is FQNEAQ (reference sequence). Trimming took 6 bases from V and 7 from J, leaving 10 bases between them. This entry comes from a study of yellow fever vaccine responses in identical twins. General observations from the study: Twins' vaccine T cell response reportedly gave the appearance of partial convergence and partial personalization.

TCRdb reanalysed the RT-PCR reads using MiXCR and keeps one entry per CDR3 protein. The sample holds several hundred distinct CDR3 sequences, about 86% seen once. The sample here was T cells from blood (PBMCs), unsorted or a sorted subset (not recorded which), taken before or after yellow fever vaccination (not recorded which). V gene TRBV7-9 combines with J gene TRBJ1-6; D is unclear. This receptor was taken from a female donor who received the yellow fever vaccine. The CDR3 coding sequence is TGTGCCAGCAGGTTTTATCCGAATTCACCCCTCCACTTT. This codes for CASRFYPNSPLHF.